This paragraph covers one T cell receptor beta chain sequence. TCRdb's table, derived via immunoSEQ multiplex PCR, lists solely in-frame clones and lacks some. The sample lists a few hundred thousand clones, 65% to 90% occurring once. This specimen belongs to a study of blood T cell repertoires in COVID-19. The CDR3 spans 15 residues. Losses at the gene ends were 0 bases for V and 7 bases for J; bases not matched to a gene: 7. Germline V gene sequence: CDR1 LGHNT, CDR2 FRNRAP. Recruitment covered over 20 US areas and drew participants whose ages spanned roughly 18 to 90 years. Cohort allocation depended upon clinical history that participants reported.

The sequence derives from a woman in her thirties or forties with acute COVID-19. Sequencing was performed on PBMCs or T cells enriched from blood (not recorded which). The rearrangement joins TRBV12-5 to TRBJ2-7, with TRBD2 matching over 9 bases. The CDR3 DNA reads TGTGCTAGTGGTTTGGTACCCGGGACTAGCTTTGAGCAGTACTTC. Residues: CASGLVPGTSFEQYF.